What follows is one TCR beta chain and its context. Authors' data handling: Counts of nucleated cells, estimated from reference gene primer amplification, were obtained. Measured with immunoSEQ multiplex PCR; TCRdb has only the in-frame clones, and not every one. V and J calls and clone size are copied from that table; D and trimming were computed from the DNA. Of some 57,000 clones in the sample, 90% were seen once. Losses at the gene ends were 3 bases for V and 0 bases for J; bases not matched to a gene: 7. The germline CDR1 and CDR2 sequences are GTSNPN and SVGIG (reference sequence). CDR3 length equals 15 residues. This record belongs to a study of blood T cell repertoires in COVID-19. Study background: PBMCs, B-cell-depleted T cells, or T cells were the source of the cDNA or gDNA that made up the material.

Input material: peripheral blood. The source of this sequence is a man aged 55 to 70 with active COVID-19. The chain employs TRBV30 and TRBJ1-1; TRBD1 aligns across 7 bases. The CDR3 loop reads CAWRRQGGLNTEAFF. The CDR3, as DNA: TGTGCCTGGAGAAGACAGGGAGGATTGAACACTGAAGCTTTCTTT.